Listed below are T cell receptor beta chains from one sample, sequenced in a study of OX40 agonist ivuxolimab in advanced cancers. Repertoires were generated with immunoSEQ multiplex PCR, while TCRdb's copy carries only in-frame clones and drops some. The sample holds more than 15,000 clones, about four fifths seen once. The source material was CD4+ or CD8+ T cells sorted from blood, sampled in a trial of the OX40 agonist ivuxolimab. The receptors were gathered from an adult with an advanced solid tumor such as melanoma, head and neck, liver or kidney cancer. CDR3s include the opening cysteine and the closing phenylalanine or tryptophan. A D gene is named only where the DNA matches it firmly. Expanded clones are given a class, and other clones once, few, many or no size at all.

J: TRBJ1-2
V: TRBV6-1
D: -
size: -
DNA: TGTGCCAGCAGTTCACCGGGACGTGGATGGGGCTACACCTTC
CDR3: CASSSPGRGWGYTF

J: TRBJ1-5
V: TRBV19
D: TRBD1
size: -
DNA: TGTGCCAGTAGTACGGACAGGCTGGGGCAGCCCCAGCATTTT
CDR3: CASSTDRLGQPQHF

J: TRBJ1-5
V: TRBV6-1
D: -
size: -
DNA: TGTGCCAGCAGCCTAAACGGCAATCAGCCCCAGCATTTT
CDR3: CASSLNGNQPQHF

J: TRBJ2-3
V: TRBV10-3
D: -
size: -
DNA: TGTGCCATCAGTGAGCTAGGGACTCCAGATACGCAGTATTTT
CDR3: CAISELGTPDTQYF

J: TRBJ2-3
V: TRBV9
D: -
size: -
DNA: TGTGCCAGCAGCGTAGGGGGCGTAGATACGCAGTATTTT
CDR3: CASSVGGVDTQYF

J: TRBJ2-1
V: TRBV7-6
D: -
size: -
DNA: TGTGCCAGCAGCCTCAAAAATGAGCAGTTCTTC
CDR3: CASSLKNEQFF

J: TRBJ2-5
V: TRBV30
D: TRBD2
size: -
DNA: TGTGCCTGGGGGGCGGGAGGGGAACAAGAGACCCAGTACTTC
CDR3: CAWGAGGEQETQYF

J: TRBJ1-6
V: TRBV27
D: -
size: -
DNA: TGTGCCAGCAGTTTAGGTCAGGGCTCAGCACCCCTCCACTTT
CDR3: CASSLGQGSAPLHF

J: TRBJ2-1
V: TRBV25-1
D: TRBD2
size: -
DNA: TGTGCCAGCAGTGCCCGCCTAGCGGGAACTTCGAATGAGCAGTTCTTC
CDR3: CASSARLAGTSNEQFF

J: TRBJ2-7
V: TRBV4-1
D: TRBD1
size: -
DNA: TGCGCCAGCAGCCACTCCCCTCCGGGACAGGGCTACGAGCAGTACTTC
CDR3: CASSHSPPGQGYEQYF

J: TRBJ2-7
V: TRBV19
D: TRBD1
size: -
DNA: TGTGCCAGTAGTAGGACAGGGGCCTACTCCTACGAGCAGTACTTC
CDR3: CASSRTGAYSYEQYF

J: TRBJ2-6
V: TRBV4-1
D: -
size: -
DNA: TGCGCCAGCAGCCAAGAGGGGGGATCTGGGGCCAACGTCCTGACTTTC
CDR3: CASSQEGGSGANVLTF

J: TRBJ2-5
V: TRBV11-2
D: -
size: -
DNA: TGTGCCAGCAGCTTCGGTCGCGGGGAAGAGACCCAGTACTTC
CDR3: CASSFGRGEETQYF

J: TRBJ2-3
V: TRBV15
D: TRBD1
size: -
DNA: TGTGCCACCAGCAGAGATCAAGGGACAGGGAGCGCAGATACGCAGTATTTT
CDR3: CATSRDQGTGSADTQYF

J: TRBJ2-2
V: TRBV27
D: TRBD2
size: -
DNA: TGTGCCAGCACCCTAGCGGGGGGGAACACCGGGGAGCTGTTTTTT
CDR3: CASTLAGGNTGELFF

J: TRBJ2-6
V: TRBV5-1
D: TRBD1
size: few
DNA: TGCGCCAGCAGCTGGACAGGGCACTCTGGGGCCAACGTCCTGACTTTC
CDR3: CASSWTGHSGANVLTF

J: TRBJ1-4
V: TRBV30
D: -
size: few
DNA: TGTGCCTGGAGTGTACCAGGGGAATCAACTAATGAAAAACTGTTTTTT
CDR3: CAWSVPGESTNEKLFF

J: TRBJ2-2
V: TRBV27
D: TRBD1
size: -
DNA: TGTGCCAGCAGGAGACAGGGGGCGTATGGGGGGGAGCTGTTTTTT
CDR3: CASRRQGAYGGELFF

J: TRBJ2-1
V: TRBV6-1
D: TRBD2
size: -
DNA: TGTGCCAGCAGAACCGGACTAGTGTTATACAATGAGCAGTTCTTC
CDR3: CASRTGLVLYNEQFF

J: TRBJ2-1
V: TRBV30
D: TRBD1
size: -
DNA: TGTGCCTGGAGTGTACTTTGGGGACAGGGGAACAATGAGCAGTTCTTC
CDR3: CAWSVLWGQGNNEQFF

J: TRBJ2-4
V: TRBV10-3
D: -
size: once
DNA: TGTGCCATCAGTGAGTTCTCCGACAGGCGGTCCATTCAGTACTTC
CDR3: CAISEFSDRRSIQYF

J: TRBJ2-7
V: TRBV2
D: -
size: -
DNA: TGTGCCAGCAGTCACCGGGAAACGAACGAGCAGTACTTC
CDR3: CASSHRETNEQYF

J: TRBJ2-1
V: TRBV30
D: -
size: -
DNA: TGTGCCTGGAAGGTGGGGAGCGGTGAGCAGTTCTTC
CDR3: CAWKVGSGEQFF

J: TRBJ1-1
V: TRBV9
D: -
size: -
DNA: TGTGCCAGCAGCGTAGTTCCCAGATACACTGAAGCTTTCTTT
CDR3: CASSVVPRYTEAFF

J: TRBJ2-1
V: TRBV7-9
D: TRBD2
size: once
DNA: TGTGCCAGCAAGGGGCTAGCGGGTTACAATGAGCAGTTCTTC
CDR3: CASKGLAGYNEQFF

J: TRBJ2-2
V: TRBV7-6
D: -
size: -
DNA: TGTGCCAGCAGCTTATCGGGACTCCCCGGGGAGCTGTTTTTT
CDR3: CASSLSGLPGELFF